The 8 T cell receptor beta chains given below trace back to one sample, sequenced in a study of T cell repertoires in cytomegalovirus infection. These receptors have no known antigen. TCRdb called the reads again in MiXCR, with one record for every CDR3 protein. The sample yields around 50,000 distinct CDR3 sequences, roughly 20% seen once. The sequenced sample was CD8+ T cells from cultured PBMCs, obtained from culture after CMV antigen stimulation. The source of these receptors is a human donor in good health (CMV status not recorded). Some clones in this sample may be carry-over from other donors' samples.

On this clonotype: A single base separates this from a much larger clone, so it may be a read error. V and J are TRBV7-9 and TRBJ2-3; tentatively, D is TRBD2 (6 bases). The V end lost 5 bases, the J end lost 6 bases, and 24 bases lay between the germline ends. The CDR3 is 17 amino acids. The germline V gene encodes CDR1 SEHNR and CDR2 FQNEAQ (reference sequence). CDR3 in DNA: TGTGCCAGCAGCCCTCAATTACTAGAGGGAGGATTGGATACGCAGTATTTT. Its translation: CASSPQLLEGGLDTQYF.

The genes are TRBV7-8 and TRBJ2-7; the match to TRBD2 covers 14 bases. Germline V gives CDR1 SGHVS, CDR2 FQNEAQ. The CDR3 spans 18 residues. J was trimmed by 4 bases and V by 1 base; bases with no gene match: 9. Here the CDR3 DNA reads TGTGCCAGCAGCTTAGATACAAGATGGACTAGCGGGAGGTACGAGCAGTACTTC. It encodes CASSLDTRWTSGRYEQYF.

This chain joins TRBV6-9 and TRBJ1-2, with a tentative D call TRBD1 (5 bases). CDR3 length equals 14 residues. Germline V gene lookup returns CDR1 MNHGY and CDR2 SVAAGI. Trimming cost V 6 bases and J 2 bases, with 13 bases left between them. The chain's CDR3 is CASRRGPLNYGYTF. The CDR3 nucleotides are TGTGCCAGCAGGAGGGGTCCTCTCAACTATGGCTACACCTTC.

The rearrangement uses TRBV20-1 and TRBJ2-1; D gene unclear. This CDR3 comprises 13 residues. From germline, CDR1 is DFQATT and CDR2 SNEGSKA (reference sequence). V was clipped by 0 bases and J by 6 bases, with 9 bases between them. The CDR3: CSARDRRVNEQFF. CDR3 nucleotides: TGCAGTGCTAGAGATAGAAGGGTCAATGAGCAGTTCTTC.

The chain has TRBV11-2 and TRBJ1-1; D is possibly TRBD1 (5 bases). V dropped 2 bases and J dropped 5 bases, with 12 bases sitting between them. Germline V lookup: CDR1 SGHAT, CDR2 FQNNGV. This CDR3 has 14 amino acids. The CDR3 region is CASSLNRGDTEAFF. As DNA, the CDR3 is TGTGCCAGCAGCTTAAATCGGGGGGATACTGAAGCTTTCTTT.

Remarks on this clonotype: A clone one base away is much larger, so this may be a read error. The genes are TRBV19 and TRBJ2-1; no clear D. The germline gives CDR1 LNHDA, CDR2 SQIVND (reference sequence). This CDR3 contains 12 residues. Trimming removed 10 bases from V and 2 bases from J, with 9 bases in between. CDR3 in amino acids: CATVAPYNEQFF. The DNA of the CDR3 is TGTGCCACCGTGGCACCCTACAATGAGCAGTTCTTC.

The chain couples TRBV6-1 to TRBJ1-1; 7 positions agree with TRBD1. Germline V CDR1 and CDR2: MNHNS, SASEGT. V dropped 6 bases and J dropped 0; count of bases not matched to a gene: 4. This CDR3 contains 14 residues. The CDR3 reads CASRDRTLNTEAFF. Here the CDR3 DNA reads TGTGCCAGCAGGGACAGGACATTGAACACTGAAGCTTTCTTT.

The table lists this clonotype with a few counts. V gene TRBV6-6 combines with J gene TRBJ2-1, with TRBD1 matching over 12 bases. The junction had 17 bases not matched to a gene; V was cut back by 2 bases and J by 9 bases. Germline V gene data show CDR1 as MNHNY and CDR2 as SVGAGI (reference sequence). The CDR3 runs 19 residues. The CDR3 coding sequence is TGTGCCAGCAGTTACCCCATTCCGGACCGGGACAGGGGGCAGGTTGAGCAGTTCTTC. It is translated as CASSYPIPDRDRGQVEQFF.